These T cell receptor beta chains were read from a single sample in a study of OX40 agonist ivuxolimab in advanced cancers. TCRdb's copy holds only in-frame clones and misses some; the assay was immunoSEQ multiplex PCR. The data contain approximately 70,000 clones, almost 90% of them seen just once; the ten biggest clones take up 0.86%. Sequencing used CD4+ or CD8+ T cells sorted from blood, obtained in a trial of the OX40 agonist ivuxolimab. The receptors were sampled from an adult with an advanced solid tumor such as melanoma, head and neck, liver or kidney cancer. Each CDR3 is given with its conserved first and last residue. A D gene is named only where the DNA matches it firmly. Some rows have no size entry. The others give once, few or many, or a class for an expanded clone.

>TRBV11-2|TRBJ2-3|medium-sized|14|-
TGTGCCAGCAGCTTAATTGGGAGTAGAGATACGCAGTATTTT
CASSLIGSRDTQYF
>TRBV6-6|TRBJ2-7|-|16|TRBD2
TGTGCCAGCAGTTACCGACCGGGACTAGTATCCTACGAGCAGTACTTC
CASSYRPGLVSYEQYF
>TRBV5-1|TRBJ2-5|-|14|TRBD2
TGCGCCAGCAGCCTCGGGGGGGCCTACGAGACCCAGTACTTC
CASSLGGAYETQYF
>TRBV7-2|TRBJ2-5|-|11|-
TGTGCCAGCAGGAGAAAAGAGACCCAGTACTTC
CASRRKETQYF
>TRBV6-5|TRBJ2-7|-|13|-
TGTGCCAGCACCAGGTGGCAGGGCGGCGAGCAGTACTTC
CASTRWQGGEQYF
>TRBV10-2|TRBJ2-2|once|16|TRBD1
TGCGCCAGCAGTGAGTCTCGGACAGGCCTCACCGGGGAGCTGTTTTTT
CASSESRTGLTGELFF
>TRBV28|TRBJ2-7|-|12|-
TGTGCCAGCAGTTCCGGGCCCTACGAGCAGTACTTC
CASSSGPYEQYF
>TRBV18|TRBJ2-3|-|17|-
TGTGCCAGCTCACTTCTCCCAGCCCAAGACAGCACAGATACGCAGTATTTT
CASSLLPAQDSTDTQYF
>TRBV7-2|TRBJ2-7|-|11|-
TGTGCCAGCAGGGAATACTACGAGCAGTACTTC
CASREYYEQYF
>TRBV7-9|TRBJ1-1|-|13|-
TGTGCCAGCAGCTTAGATCTCGGGAATGAAGCTTTCTTT
CASSLDLGNEAFF
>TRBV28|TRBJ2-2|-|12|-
TGTGCCAGCAGTTTGGGGATTGGGGAGCTGTTTTTT
CASSLGIGELFF
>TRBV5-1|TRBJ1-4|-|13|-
TGCGCCAGCAGCTTTGGATATAATGAAAAACTGTTTTTT
CASSFGYNEKLFF
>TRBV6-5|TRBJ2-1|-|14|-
TGTGCCAGCACGAGGGCAGGAGTAGGCAATGAGCAGTTCTTC
CASTRAGVGNEQFF
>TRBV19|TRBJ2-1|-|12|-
TGTGCCAGTAGTATCACCTACAATGAGCAGTTCTTC
CASSITYNEQFF
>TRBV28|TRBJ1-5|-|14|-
TGTGCCAGCAGTTCCGGGACTCCGGGGCTCGCCCAGCATTTT
CASSSGTPGLAQHF
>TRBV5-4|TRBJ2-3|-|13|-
TGTGCCAGCAGCGCCGACAGAACAGATACGCAGTATTTT
CASSADRTDTQYF
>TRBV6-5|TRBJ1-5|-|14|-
TGTGCCAGCAGGGACCGACAGGAAAGAGGGCCCCAGCATTTT
CASRDRQERGPQHF
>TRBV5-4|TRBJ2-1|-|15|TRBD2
TGTGCCAGCAGCTCCCTAGCGGAAGCAAACAATGAGCAGTTCTTC
CASSSLAEANNEQFF
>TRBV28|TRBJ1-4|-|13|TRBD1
TGTGCCCACAAGGGGGCTACTAATGAAAAACTGTTTTTT
CAHKGATNEKLFF
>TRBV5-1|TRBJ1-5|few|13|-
TGCGCCAGCAGCTTGGGGAACAGGGAGCCCCAGCATTTT
CASSLGNREPQHF
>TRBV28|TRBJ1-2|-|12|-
TGTGCCAGCAGTTCAACAGGTTATGGCTACACCTTC
CASSSTGYGYTF
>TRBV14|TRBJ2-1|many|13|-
TGTGCCAGCAGCCGGTATTCCTACAATGAGCAGTTCTTC
CASSRYSYNEQFF
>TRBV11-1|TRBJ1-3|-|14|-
TGTGCCAGCAGCTTACCGCTTTTTGGACACACCATATATTTT
CASSLPLFGHTIYF
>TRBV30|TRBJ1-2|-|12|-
TGTGCCTGGAAGGGGGAGGACAGAACCTACACCTTC
CAWKGEDRTYTF
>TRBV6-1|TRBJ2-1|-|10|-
TGTGCCTCGTGGGGGAATGAGCAGTTCTTC
CASWGNEQFF
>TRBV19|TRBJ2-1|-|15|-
TGTGCCAGTAGTACGGGGAAGCGGGCGTACAATGAGCAGTTCTTC
CASSTGKRAYNEQFF
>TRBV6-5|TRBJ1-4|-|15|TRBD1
TGTGCCAGCACTCAGGGGGGGACAGGGCGTGAAAAACTGTTTTTT
CASTQGGTGREKLFF
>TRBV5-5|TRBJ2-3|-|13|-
TGTGCCAGCAGCTCACCAGGGACAGATACGCAGTATTTT
CASSSPGTDTQYF
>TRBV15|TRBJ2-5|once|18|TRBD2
TGTGCCACCAGCTTCTCGGCCGGGACTAGCGGGAGCCTTAAGACCCAGTACTTC
CATSFSAGTSGSLKTQYF
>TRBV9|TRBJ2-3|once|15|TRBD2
TGTGCCAGCAGCGTTAGCGGGATTCCCACAGATACGCAGTATTTT
CASSVSGIPTDTQYF